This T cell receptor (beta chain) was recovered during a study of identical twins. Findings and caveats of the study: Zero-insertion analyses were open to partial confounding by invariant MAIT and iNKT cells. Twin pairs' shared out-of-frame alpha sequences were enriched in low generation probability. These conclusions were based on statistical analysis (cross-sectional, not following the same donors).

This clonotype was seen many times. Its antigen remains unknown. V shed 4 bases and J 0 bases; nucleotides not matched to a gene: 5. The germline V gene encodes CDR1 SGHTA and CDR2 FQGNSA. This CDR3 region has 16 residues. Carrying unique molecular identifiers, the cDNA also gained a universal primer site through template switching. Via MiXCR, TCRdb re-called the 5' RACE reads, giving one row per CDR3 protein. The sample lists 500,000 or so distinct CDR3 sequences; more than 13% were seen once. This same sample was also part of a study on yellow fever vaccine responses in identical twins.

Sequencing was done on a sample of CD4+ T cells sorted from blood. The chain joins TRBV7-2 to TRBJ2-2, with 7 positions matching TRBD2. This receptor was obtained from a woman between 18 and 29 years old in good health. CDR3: CASSSMGGANTGELFF. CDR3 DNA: TGTGCCAGCAGCTCTATGGGGGGGGCGAACACCGGGGAGCTGTTTTTT.